This paragraph covers one T cell receptor (beta chain) sequence. V lost 6 bases to trimming and J lost 1 base; unmatched junction nucleotides: 6. Germline V gene sequence: CDR1 KGHSH, CDR2 LQKENI. The length of the CDR3 is 15 residues. The record originates from a study of shared clonotypes between healthy human individuals. Clones were read by immunoSEQ multiplex PCR, and TCRdb kept only the in-frame ones, dropping some. The sample lists roughly 300,000 clones; around 67% were seen once. The sequenced sample consisted of memory CD4+ T cells sorted from blood. The sample's subset: CD45RA-negative fraction. This sequence joins TRBV18 and TRBJ2-5, with 9 bases fitting TRBD2. This clonotype was obtained from a man between 25 and 39 years old in good health. CDR3 sequence reads: CASSPSGLAQETQYF. The CDR3 coding sequence is TGTGCCAGCTCGCCTTCGGGACTAGCCCAAGAGACCCAGTACTTC.